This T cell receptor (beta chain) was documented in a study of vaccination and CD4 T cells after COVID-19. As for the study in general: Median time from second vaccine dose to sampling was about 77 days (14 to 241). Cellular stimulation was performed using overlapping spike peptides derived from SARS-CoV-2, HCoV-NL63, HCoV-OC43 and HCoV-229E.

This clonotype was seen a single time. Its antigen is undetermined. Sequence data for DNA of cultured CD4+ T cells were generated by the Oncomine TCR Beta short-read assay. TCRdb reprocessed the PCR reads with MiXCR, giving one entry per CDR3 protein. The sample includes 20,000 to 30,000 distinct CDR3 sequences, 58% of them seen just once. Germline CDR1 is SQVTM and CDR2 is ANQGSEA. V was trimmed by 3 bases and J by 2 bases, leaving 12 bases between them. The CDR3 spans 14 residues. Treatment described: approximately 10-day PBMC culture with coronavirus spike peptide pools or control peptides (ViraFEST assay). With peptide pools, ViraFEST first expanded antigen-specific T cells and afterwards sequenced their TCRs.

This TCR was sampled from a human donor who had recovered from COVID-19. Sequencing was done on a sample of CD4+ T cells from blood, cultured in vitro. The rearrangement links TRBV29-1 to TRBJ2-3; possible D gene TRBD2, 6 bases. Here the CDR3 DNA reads TGCAGCGTTGAGGGCGGGGACTCCACAGATACGCAGTATTTT. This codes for CSVEGGDSTDTQYF.